A selection of T cell receptor beta chains follows, all from one sample in a study of monozygotic twins with cystic fibrosis. Using immunoSEQ multiplex PCR, the repertoire was profiled, and TCRdb retains in-frame clones only, with some absent. The sample has 13,000 to 15,000 clones, 85% to 90% seen once; the top ten hold about 0.73%. The specimen sequenced was blood. The origin of the receptors is a boy aged 10-17 years with cystic fibrosis. Each CDR3 is given with its conserved first and last residue. A D gene is named only where the DNA matches it firmly. The size of a clone is reported for some rows only, either as once, few or many, or as a class for expanded clones.

>NA|TRBD2|TRBJ2-1|TRBV11-2
TGTGCCAGCAGCTTATCTAGCGGGGTCATTAATGAGCAGTTCTTC
CASSLSSGVINEQFF
>NA|NA|TRBJ2-2|TRBV7-7
TGTGCCAGCAGCTTAGCTGTCGAAACCGGGGAGCTGTTTTTT
CASSLAVETGELFF
>NA|TRBD2|TRBJ2-1|TRBV20-1
TGCAGTGGGGAGGGGAATGAGCAGTTCTTC
CSGEGNEQFF
>NA|NA|TRBJ2-7|TRBV5-1
TGCGCCAGCAGCTTGGCATTAAGGAACGAGCAGTACTTC
CASSLALRNEQYF
>NA|TRBD1|TRBJ2-7|TRBV6-5
TGTGCCACTTCGCCTCCCGGGACAGGAGCCTACGAGCAGTACTTC
CATSPPGTGAYEQYF
>NA|TRBD1|TRBJ1-2|TRBV6-5
TGTGCCAGCAGCGGACAGGAAACTAACTATGGCTACACCTTC
CASSGQETNYGYTF
>NA|NA|TRBJ1-2|TRBV18
TGTGCCAGCTCACCACAGGCGCAGCAGTTGGGCTACACCTTC
CASSPQAQQLGYTF
>NA|NA|TRBJ2-1|TRBV2
TGTGCCAGCAGTGAAGTGGGACTCAATGACAATGAGCAGTTCTTC
CASSEVGLNDNEQFF
>NA|NA|TRBJ2-4|TRBV9
TGTGCCAGCAGCGTAGAAGGGGAACCCAAAAACATTCAGTACTTC
CASSVEGEPKNIQYF
>NA|TRBD2|TRBJ2-3|TRBV29-1
TGCAGCGTTGAAGATGTATTCCTAGCGGGAGTTTTAGGCGCAGATACGCAGTATTTT
CSVEDVFLAGVLGADTQYF
>NA|TRBD1|TRBJ2-7|TRBV6-1
TGTGCCAGCAGTGAAGCAGAGGGACAGGGCTTCTACGAGCAGTACTTC
CASSEAEGQGFYEQYF
>NA|NA|TRBJ2-7|TRBV6-1
TGTGCCAGCAGTGTCCTTGGACAGACCTACGAGCAGTACTTC
CASSVLGQTYEQYF
>NA|NA|TRBJ1-2|TRBV2
TGTGCCAGCATAGCGGACTTACCCTCCGGCTACACCTTC
CASIADLPSGYTF
>NA|NA|TRBJ2-7|TRBV20-1
TGCAGTGCCCGCATAGCTGGAGACAAGTACTTC
CSARIAGDKYF
>NA|NA|TRBJ2-7|TRBV7-6
TGTGCCAGCAGCTTACCGGGGGCCTCCGCCTACGAGCAGTACTTC
CASSLPGASAYEQYF
>NA|NA|TRBJ1-1|TRBV7-6
TGTGCCAGCAGCTTAGTCGGGGAGAACACTGAAGCTTTCTTT
CASSLVGENTEAFF
>NA|NA|TRBJ2-7|TRBV9
TGTGCCAGCAGCGAGGGGACGGGGGGCCACTACGAGCAGTACTTC
CASSEGTGGHYEQYF
>NA|NA|TRBJ2-1|TRBV4-2
TGTGCCAGCAGCCCGGACCACGGGAGCTCCTACAATGAGCAGTTCTTC
CASSPDHGSSYNEQFF
>NA|NA|TRBJ2-7|TRBV11-2
TGTGCCAGCAGAGACCCGGTAGCCTACGAGCAGTACTTC
CASRDPVAYEQYF
>NA|TRBD1|TRBJ1-2|TRBV25-1
TGTGCCAGCAGTGAATGGGGGACAGGGTTAGGAGGAGGCTACACCTTC
CASSEWGTGLGGGYTF
>NA|TRBD2|TRBJ2-5|TRBV19
TGTGCCAGTAGGGGCGGGAGGGCAGAAGAGACCCAGTACTTC
CASRGGRAEETQYF
>NA|NA|TRBJ2-3|TRBV5-1
TGCGCCAGCAGCTTGGCAGATACGCAGTATTTT
CASSLADTQYF
>once|NA|TRBJ1-3|TRBV7-9
TGTGCCAGCAGCTTAGACGCGGGGGGGTACTCTGGAAACACCATATATTTT
CASSLDAGGYSGNTIYF
>once|TRBD2|TRBJ2-7|TRBV18
TGTGCCAGCTCCTCCGAGCGGGAGGGGGTCGGCGAGCAGTACTTC
CASSSEREGVGEQYF
>NA|NA|TRBJ2-5|TRBV7-9
TGTGCCAGCAGCTTATTCCAGGGGGGAGAGACCCAGTACTTC
CASSLFQGGETQYF
>NA|NA|TRBJ2-3|TRBV6-4
TGTGCCAGCAGTGACTCGACCACAGATACGCAGTATTTT
CASSDSTTDTQYF
>NA|NA|TRBJ2-7|TRBV7-9
TGTGCCAGCAGCTTATACGGGGAGACCTACGAGCAGTACTTC
CASSLYGETYEQYF